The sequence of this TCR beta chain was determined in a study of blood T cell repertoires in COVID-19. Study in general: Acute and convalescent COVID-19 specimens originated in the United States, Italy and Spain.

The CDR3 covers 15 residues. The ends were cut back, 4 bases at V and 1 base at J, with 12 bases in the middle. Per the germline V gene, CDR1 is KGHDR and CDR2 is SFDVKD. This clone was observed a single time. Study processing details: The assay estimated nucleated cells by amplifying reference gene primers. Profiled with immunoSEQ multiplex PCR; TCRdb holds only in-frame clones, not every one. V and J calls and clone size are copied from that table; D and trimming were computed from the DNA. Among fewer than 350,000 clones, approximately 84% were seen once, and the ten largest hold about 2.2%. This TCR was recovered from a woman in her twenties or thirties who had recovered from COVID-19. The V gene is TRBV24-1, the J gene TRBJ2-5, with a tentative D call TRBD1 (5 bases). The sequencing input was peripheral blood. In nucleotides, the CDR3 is TGTGCCACCAGTGACCGAACAGGTTCCCAAGAGACCCAGTACTTC. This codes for CATSDRTGSQETQYF.